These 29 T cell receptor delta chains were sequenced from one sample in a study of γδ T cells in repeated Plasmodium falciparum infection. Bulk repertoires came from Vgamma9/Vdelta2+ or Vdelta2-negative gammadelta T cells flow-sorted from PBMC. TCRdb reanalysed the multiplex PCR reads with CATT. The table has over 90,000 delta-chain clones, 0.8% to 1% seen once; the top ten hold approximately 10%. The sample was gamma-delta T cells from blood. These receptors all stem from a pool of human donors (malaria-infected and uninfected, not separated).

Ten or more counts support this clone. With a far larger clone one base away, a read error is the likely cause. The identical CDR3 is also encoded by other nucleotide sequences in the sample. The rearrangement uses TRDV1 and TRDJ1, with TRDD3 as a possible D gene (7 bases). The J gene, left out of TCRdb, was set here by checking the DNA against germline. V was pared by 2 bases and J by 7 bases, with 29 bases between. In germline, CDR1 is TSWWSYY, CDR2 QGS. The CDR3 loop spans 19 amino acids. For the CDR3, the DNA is TGTGCTCTTGGGGAAGAAGTCCTACGGGCCTGGGGGCTGGAAGTTAAACTCATCTTT. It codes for CALGEEVLRAWGLEVKLIF.

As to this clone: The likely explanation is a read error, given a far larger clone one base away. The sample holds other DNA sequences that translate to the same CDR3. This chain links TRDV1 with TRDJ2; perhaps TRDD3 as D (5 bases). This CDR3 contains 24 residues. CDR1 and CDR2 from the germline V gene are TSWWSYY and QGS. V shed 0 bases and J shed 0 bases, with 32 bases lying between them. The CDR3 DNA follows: TGTGCTCTTGGGGAACTAGAGTCTGGCCCAAGGCCCTTTTGGGATTCAACTTTGACAGCACAACTCTTCTTT. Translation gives CALGELESGPRPFWDSTLTAQLFF.

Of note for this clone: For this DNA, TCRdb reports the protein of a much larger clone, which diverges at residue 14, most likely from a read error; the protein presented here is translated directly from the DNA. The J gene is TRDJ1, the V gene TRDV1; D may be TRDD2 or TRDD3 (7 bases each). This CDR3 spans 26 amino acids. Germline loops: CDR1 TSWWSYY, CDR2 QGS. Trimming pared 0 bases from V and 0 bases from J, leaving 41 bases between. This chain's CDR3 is CALGELVEDLPASAWGHTLYTDKLIF. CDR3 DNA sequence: TGTGCTCTTGGGGAACTAGTAGAGGACCTTCCTGCATCGGCCTGGGGGCACACCCTTTACACCGATAAACTCATCTTT.

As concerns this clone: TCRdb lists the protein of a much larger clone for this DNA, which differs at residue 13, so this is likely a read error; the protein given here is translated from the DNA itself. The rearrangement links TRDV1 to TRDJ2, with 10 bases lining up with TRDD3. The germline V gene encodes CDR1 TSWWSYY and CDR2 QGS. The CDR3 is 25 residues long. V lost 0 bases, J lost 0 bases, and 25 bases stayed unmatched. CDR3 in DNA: TGTGCTCTTGGGGAACTCGTCCTCGAGTACTGGGGGATGCCTGGACTCTGGGCTTTGACAGCACAACTCTTCTTT. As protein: CALGELVLEYWGMPGLWALTAQLFF.

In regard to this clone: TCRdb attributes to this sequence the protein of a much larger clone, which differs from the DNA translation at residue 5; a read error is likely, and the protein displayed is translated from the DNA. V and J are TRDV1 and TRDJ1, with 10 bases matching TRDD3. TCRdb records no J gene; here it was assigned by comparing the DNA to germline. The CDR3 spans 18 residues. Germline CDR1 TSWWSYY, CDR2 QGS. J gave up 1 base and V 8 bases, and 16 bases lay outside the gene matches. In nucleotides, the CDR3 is TGTGCTCTTTGGCGTCCCTATCTACTGGGGGATGGCACCGATAAACTCATCTTT. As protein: CALWRPYLLGDGTDKLIF.

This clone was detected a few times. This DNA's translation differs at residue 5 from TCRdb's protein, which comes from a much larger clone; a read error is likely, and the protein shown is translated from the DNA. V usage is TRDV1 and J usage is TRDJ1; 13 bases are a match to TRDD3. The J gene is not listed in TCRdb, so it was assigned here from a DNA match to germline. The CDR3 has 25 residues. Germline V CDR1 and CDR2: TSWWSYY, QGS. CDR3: CALGKLWSSYVGQAYWGIRTDKLIF. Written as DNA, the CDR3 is TGTGCTCTTGGGAAACTTTGGTCTTCCTACGTAGGGCAGGCGTACTGGGGGATACGGACCGATAAACTCATCTTT.

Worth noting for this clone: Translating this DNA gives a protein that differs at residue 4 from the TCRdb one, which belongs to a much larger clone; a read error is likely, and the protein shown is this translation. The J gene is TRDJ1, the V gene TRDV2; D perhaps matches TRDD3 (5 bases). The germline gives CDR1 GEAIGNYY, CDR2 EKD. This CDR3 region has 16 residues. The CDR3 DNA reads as TGTGCCTGTCACACCGTGGGGACCTCCCGCACCGATAAACTCATCTTT. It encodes CACHTVGTSRTDKLIF.

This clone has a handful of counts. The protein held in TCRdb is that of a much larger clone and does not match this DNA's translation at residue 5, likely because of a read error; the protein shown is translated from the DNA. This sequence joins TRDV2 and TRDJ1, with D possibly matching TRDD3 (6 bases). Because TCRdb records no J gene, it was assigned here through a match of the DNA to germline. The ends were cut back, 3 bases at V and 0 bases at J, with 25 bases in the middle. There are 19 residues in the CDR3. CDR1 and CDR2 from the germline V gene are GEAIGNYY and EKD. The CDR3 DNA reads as TGTGCCTGTGACTCTCTCCCTGTCGCCCCGGGGGAAAACACCGATAAACTCATCTTT. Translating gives CACDSLPVAPGENTDKLIF.

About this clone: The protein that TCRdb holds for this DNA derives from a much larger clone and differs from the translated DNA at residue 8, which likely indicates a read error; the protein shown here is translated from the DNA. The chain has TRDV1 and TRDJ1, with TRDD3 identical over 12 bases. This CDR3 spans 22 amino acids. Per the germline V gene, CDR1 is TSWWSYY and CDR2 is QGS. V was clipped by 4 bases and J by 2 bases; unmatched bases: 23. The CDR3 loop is CALGAQPAYGLGDTWITDKLIF. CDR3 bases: TGTGCTCTTGGGGCCCAACCTGCCTACGGTCTGGGGGATACGTGGATTACCGATAAACTCATCTTT.

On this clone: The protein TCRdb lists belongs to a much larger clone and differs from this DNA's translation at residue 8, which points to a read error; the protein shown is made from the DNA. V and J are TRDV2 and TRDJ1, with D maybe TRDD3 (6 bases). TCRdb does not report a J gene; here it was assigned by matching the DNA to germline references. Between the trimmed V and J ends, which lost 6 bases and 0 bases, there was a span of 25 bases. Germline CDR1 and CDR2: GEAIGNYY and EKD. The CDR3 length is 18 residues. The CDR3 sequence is CACYTVLEDTQYTDKLIF. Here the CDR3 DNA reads TGTGCCTGTTATACCGTACTGGAGGATACTCAGTACACCGATAAACTCATCTTT.

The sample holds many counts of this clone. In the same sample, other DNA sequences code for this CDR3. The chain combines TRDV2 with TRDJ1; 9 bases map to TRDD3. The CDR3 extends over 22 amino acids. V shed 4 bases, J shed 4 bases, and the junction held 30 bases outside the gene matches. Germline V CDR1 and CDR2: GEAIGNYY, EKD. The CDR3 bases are TGTGCCTGTGAATGCTCCTACTTCCTCTATTACGCGGTTGGGGATACGCGCGATAAACTCATCTTT. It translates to CACECSYFLYYAVGDTRDKLIF.

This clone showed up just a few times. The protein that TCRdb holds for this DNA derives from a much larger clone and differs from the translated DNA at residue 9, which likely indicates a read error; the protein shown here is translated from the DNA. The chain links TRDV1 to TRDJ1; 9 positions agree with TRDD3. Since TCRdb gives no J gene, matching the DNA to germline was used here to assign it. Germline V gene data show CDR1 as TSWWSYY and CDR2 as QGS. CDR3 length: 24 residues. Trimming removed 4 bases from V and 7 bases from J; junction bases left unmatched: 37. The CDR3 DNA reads TGTGCTCTTGGGGGCCCTGGGAGTATGACGACCGGGGCACTGGGGGAGAGTCGGTTCGGTAAACTCATCTTT. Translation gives CALGGPGSMTTGALGESRFGKLIF.

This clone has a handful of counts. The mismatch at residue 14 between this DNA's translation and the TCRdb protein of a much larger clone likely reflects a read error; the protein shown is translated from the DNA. In DNA form, the CDR3 reads TGTGCTCTTGGGGAACTACCCTTCTGCCCCGATAAACTCACCTTT. Encoded protein: CALGELPFCPDKLTF. This rearrangement joins TRDV1 to TRDJ1, with D perhaps matching TRDD2 (5 bases). The CDR3 loop spans 15 amino acids. Germline V gene lookup returns CDR1 TSWWSYY and CDR2 QGS.

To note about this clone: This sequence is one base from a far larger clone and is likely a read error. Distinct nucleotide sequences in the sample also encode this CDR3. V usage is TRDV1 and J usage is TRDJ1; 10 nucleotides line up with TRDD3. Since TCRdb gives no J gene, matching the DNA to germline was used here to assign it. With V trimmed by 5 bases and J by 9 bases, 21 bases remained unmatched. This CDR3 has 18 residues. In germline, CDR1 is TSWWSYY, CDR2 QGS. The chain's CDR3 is CALGTLRIGGWGIQQLIF. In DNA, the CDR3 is TGTGCTCTTGGGACTCTTAGGATAGGTGGTTGGGGGATACAACAACTCATCTTT.

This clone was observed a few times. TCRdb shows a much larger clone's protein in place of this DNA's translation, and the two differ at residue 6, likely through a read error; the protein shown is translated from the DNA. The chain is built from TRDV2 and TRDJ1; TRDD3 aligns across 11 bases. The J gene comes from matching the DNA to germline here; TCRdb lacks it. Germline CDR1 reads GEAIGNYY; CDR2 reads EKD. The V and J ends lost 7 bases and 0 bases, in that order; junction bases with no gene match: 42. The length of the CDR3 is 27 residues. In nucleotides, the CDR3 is TGTGCCTGCAGAAAGAAGGTTCAGCCGGACTCTCTTTCTGGGGGATACCCGAGACCCCCTAACACCGATAAACTCATCTTT. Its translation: CACRKKVQPDSLSGGYPRPPNTDKLIF.

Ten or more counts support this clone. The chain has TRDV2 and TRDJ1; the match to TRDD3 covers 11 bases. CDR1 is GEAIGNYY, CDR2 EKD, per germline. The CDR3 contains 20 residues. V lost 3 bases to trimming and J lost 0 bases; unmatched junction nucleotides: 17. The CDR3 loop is CACDPLLGDMQTPYTDKLIF. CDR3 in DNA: TGTGCCTGTGACCCGCTACTGGGGGATATGCAAACCCCGTACACCGATAAACTCATCTTT.

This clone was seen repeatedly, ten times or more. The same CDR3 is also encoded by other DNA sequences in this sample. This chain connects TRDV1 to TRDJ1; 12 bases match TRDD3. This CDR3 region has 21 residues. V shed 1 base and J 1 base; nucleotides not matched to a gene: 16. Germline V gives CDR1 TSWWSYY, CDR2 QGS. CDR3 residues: CALGEPAFHWGIHFATDKLIF. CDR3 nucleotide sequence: TGTGCTCTTGGGGAACCGGCCTTCCACTGGGGGATACACTTTGCCACCGATAAACTCATCTTT.

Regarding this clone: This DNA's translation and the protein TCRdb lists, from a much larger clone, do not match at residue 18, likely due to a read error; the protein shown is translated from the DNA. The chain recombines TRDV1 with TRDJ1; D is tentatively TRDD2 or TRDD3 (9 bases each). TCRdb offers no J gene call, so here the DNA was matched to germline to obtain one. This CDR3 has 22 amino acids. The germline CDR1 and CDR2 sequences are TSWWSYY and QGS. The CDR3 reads CALGEPGLPTFLGDRGTNKLIF. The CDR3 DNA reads TGTGCTCTTGGGGAGCCCGGCCTTCCTACGTTCTTGGGGGATAGGGGCACCAATAAACTCATCTTT.

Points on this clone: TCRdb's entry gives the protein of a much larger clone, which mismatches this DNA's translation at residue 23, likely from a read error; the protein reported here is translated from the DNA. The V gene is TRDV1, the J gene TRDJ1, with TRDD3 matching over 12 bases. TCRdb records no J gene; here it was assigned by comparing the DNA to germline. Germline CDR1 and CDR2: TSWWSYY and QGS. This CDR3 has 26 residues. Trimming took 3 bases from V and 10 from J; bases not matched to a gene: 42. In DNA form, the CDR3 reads TGTGCTCTTGGGGACCGAGCCGTAGGCTTCCAATCTACCAGTACTGGGGGATACAGGCCGCCGAATAGACTCATCTTT. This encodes CALGDRAVGFQSTSTGGYRPPNRLIF.

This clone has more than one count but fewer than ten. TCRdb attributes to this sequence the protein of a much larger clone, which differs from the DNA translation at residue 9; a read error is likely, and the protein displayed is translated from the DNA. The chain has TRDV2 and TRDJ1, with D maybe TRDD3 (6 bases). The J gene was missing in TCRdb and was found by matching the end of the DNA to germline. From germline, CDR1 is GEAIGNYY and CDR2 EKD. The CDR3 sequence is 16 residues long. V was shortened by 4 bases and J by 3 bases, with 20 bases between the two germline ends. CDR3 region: CACEGGGPLSADKLIF. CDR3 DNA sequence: TGTGCCTGTGAAGGTGGGGGTCCCCTTTCGGCCGATAAACTCATCTTT.

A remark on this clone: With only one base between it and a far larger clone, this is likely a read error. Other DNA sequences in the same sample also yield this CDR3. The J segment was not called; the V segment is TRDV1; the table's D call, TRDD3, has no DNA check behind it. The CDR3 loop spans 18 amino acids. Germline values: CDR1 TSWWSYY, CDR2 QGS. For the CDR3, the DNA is TGTGCTCTTGGGGAAACGGGAACGGTCGTACAAAACACCGATAAACTCATCTTC. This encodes CALGETGTVVQNTDKLIF.

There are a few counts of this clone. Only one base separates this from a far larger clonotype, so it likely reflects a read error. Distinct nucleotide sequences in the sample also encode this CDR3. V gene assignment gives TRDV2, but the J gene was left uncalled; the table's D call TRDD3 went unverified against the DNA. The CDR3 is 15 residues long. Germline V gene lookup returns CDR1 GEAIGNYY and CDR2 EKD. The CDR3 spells CACDTVGDRSDKLIF. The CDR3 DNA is TGTGCCTGTGACACCGTTGGGGATAGAAGCGATAAACTAATCTTT.

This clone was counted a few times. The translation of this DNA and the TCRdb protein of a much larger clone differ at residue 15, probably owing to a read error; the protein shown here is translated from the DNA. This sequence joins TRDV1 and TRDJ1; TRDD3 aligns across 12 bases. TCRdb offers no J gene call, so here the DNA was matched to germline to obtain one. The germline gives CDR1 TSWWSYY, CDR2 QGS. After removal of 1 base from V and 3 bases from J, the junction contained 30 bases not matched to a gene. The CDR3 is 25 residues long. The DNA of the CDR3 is TGTGCTCTTGGGGAACCCCATACCAGGCCTTCTACCAAGTTTGACTGGGGGATACACTCCGATAAACTCATCTTT. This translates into CALGEPHTRPSTKFDWGIHSDKLIF.

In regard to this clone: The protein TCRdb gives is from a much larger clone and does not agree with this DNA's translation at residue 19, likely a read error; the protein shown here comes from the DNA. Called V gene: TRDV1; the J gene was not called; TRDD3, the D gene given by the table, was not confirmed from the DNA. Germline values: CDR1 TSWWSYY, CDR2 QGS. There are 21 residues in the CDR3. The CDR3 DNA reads TGTGCTCTTGGGGATCCTCCTTCCTCCCGGGACTGGGGGATGTACACCGATAAACCCATCTTT. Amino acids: CALGDPPSSRDWGMYTDKPIF.

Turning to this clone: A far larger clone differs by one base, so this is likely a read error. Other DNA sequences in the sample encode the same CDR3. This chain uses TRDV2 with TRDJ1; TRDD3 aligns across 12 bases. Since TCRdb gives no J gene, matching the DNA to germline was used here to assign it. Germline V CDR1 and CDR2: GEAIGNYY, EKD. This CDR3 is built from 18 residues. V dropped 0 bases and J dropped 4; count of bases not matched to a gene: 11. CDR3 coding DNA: TGTGCCTGTGACACCGTGGAGACTGGGGGATACAGAAACGATAAACTCATCTTT. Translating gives CACDTVETGGYRNDKLIF.

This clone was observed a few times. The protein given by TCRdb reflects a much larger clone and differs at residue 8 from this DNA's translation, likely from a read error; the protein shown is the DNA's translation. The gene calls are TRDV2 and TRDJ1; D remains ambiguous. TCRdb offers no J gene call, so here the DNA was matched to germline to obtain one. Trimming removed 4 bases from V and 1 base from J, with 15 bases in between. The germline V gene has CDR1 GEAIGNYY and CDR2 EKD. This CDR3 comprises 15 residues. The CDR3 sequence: CACETGSEGTDKLIF. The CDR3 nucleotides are TGTGCCTGTGAGACGGGCTCGGAAGGCACCGATAAACTCATCTTT.

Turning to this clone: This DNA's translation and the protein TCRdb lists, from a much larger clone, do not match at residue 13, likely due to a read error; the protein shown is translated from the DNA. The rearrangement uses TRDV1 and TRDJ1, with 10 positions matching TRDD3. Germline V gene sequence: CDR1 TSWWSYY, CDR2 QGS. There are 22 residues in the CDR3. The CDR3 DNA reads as TGTGCTCTTGGAGATTTCCCTTCTGTGAGGGGGATACGGGGGGATACACCCGATAAACTCATCTTC. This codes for CALGDFPSVRGIRGDTPDKLIF.

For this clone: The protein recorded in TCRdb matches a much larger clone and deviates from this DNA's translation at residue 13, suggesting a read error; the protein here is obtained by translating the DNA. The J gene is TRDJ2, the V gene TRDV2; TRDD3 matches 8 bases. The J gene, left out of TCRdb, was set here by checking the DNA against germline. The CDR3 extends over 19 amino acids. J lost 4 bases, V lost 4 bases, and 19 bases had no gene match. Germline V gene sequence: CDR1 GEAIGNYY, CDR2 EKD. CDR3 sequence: CACDPSSNVTGGPTAQLFF. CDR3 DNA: TGTGCCTGTGATCCATCATCGAATGTTACTGGGGGTCCGACAGCACAACTCTTCTTT.

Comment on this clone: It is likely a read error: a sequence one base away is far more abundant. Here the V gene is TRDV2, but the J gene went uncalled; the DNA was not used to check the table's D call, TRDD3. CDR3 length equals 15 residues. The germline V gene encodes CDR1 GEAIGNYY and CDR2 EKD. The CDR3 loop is CACDSVGDSRDKLIF. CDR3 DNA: TGTGCCTGTGACTCGGTGGGGGATTCGCGCGATAAGCTCATCTTT.